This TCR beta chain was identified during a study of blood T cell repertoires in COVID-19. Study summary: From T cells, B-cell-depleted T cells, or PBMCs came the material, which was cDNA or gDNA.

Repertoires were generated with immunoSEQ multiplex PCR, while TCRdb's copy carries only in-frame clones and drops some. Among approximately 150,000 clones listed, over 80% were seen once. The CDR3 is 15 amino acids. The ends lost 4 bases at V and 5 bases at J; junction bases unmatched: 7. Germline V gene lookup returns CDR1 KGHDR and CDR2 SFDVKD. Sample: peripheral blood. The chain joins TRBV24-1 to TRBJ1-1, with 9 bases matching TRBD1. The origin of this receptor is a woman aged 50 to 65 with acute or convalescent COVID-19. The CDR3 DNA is TGTGCCACCAGTGACCCTGGGACAGGGAGGACTGAAGCTTTCTTT. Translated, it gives CATSDPGTGRTEAFF.